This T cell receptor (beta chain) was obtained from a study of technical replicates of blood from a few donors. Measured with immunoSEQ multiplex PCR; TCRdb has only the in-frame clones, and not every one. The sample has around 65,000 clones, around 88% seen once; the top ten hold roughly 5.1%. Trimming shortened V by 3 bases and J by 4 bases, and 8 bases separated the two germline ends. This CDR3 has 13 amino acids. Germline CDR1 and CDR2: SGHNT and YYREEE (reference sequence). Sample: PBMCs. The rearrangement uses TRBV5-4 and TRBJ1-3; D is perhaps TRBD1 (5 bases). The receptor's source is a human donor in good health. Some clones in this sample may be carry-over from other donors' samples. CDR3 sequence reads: CASSWGRGNTIYF. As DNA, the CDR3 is TGTGCCAGCAGCTGGGGGAGGGGAAACACCATATATTTT. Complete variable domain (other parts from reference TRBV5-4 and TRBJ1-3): ETGVTQSPTHLIKTRGQQVTLRCSSQSGHNTVSWYQQALGQGPQFIFQYYREEENGRGNFPPRFSGLQFPNYSSELNVNALELDDSALYLCASSWGRGNTIYFGEGSWLTVV.